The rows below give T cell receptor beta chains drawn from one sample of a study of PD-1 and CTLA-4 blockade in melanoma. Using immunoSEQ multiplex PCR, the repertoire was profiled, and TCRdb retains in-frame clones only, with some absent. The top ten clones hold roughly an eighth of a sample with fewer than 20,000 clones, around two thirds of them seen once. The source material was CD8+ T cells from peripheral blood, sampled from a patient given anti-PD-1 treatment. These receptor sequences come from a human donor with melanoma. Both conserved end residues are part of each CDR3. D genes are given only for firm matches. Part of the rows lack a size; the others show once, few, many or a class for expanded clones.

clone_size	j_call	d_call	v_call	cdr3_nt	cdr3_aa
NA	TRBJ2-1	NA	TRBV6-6	TGTGCCAGCAGTTACTCGGTCAATGAGCAGTTCTTC	CASSYSVNEQFF
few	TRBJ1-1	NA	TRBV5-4	TGTGCCAGCAGCTGGGGCAAGAACACTGAAGCTTTCTTT	CASSWGKNTEAFF
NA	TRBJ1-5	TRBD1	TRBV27	TGTGCCAGCAGTTTATGGCAGGGGGACCAGCCCCAGCATTTT	CASSLWQGDQPQHF
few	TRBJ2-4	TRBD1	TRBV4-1	TGCGCCAGCAGCCAAGCTTTCGGGACAGGTCAAAACATTCAGTACTTC	CASSQAFGTGQNIQYF
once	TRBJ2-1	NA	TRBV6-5	TGTGCCAGCAGTTATGGGGGGAGGTCCTACAATGAGCAGTTCTTC	CASSYGGRSYNEQFF
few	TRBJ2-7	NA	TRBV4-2	TGTGCCAGCAGCCAAGGGACAGTAACGTACGAGCAGTACTTC	CASSQGTVTYEQYF
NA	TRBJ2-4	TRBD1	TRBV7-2	TGTGCCAGCAGCTTGACAATCGACAGGGTTGACATTCAGTACTTC	CASSLTIDRVDIQYF
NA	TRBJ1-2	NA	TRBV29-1	TGCAGCGTCCAGGAGAACTATGGCTACACCTTC	CSVQENYGYTF
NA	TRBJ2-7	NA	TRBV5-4	TGTGCCAGCAGCCCTGGAGGGATCTTTGGCGACGAGCAGTACTTC	CASSPGGIFGDEQYF
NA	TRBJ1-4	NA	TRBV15	TGTGCCACCAGCAGAGGACAGTATAATGAAAAACTGTTTTTT	CATSRGQYNEKLFF
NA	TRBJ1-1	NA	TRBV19	TGTGCCAGTACCCCGACAGGTCCCTCGGGAGCTTTCTTT	CASTPTGPSGAFF
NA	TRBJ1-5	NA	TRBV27	TGTGCCAGCAGTTTCGGATATAGCAATCAGCCCCAGCATTTT	CASSFGYSNQPQHF
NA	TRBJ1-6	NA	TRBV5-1	TGCGCCAGCAGCCCTGACAATTCACCCCTCCACTTT	CASSPDNSPLHF
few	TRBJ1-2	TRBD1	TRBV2	TGTGCCAGCAGTGAAGGGGACAGATCTCGGGGCTACACCTTC	CASSEGDRSRGYTF
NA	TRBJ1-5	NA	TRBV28	TGTGCCAGCAGTTTCGTAGACAACCGGAATCAGCCCCAGCATTTT	CASSFVDNRNQPQHF
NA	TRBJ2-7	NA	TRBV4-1	TGCGCCAGCAGCCCAGGGATGGACACCCCGGGAGAGCAGTACTTC	CASSPGMDTPGEQYF
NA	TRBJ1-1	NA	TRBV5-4	TGTGCCAGCATGAGGGACACTGAGACTGAAGCTTTCTTT	CASMRDTETEAFF
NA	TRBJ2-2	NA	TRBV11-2	TGTGCCAGCAGTCGCCCCGCCGGTTGGAGTACCGGGGAGCTGTTTTTT	CASSRPAGWSTGELFF
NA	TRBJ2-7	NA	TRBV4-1	TGCGCCAGCAGCCAAGGGATTTCCTCCTACGAGCAGTACTTC	CASSQGISSYEQYF
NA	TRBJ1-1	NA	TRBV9	TGTGCCAGCAGCCCCTGGATAACCGGTGAAGCTTTCTTT	CASSPWITGEAFF
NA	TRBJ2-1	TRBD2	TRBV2	TGTGCCAGCAGTGACGGCGGGGGGTGGTACAATGAGCAGTTCTTC	CASSDGGGWYNEQFF
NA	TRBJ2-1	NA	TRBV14	TGTGCCAGCAGGGGGACTTCCTACAATGAGCAGTTCTTC	CASRGTSYNEQFF
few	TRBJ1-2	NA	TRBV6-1	TGTGCCAGCAGTGACGGACTCAACTATGGCTACACCTTC	CASSDGLNYGYTF
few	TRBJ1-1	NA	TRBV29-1	TGCAGCGTTGAAGGGGGGCGAGCTGAAGCTTTCTTT	CSVEGGRAEAFF
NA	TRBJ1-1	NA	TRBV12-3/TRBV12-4	TGTGCCAGCAGTTTAGGAGGGGCTGAAGCTTTCTTT	CASSLGGAEAFF
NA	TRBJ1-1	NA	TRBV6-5	TGTGCCAGCAGGGTATCCGGGAACACTGAAGCTTTCTTT	CASRVSGNTEAFF
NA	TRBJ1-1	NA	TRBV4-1	TGCGCCAGCAGCCAAGGAACTGGTCTGGGCTACACTGAAGCTTTCTTT	CASSQGTGLGYTEAFF
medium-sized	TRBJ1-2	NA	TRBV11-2	TGTGCCAGCAGCTTAGCGACGGACTATGGCTACACCTTC	CASSLATDYGYTF
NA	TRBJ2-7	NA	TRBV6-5	TGTGCCAGCAGCGGACAGAGCTCCTACGAGCAGTACTTC	CASSGQSSYEQYF
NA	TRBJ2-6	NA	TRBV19	TGTGCCAGTGCGAAAGCACACTCTGGGGCCAACGTCCTGACTTTC	CASAKAHSGANVLTF
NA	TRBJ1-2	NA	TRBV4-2	TGTGCCAGCAGCCAAGAGGAGGCAGGGGCTAACTATGGCTACACCTTC	CASSQEEAGANYGYTF
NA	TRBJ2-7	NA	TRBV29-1	TGCAGCGTGACGGGACGTATGTCCTACGAGCAGTACTTC	CSVTGRMSYEQYF
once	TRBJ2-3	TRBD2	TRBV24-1	TGTGCCACCAGTGGGATGACTAGCGGGAGTTATCCAGATACGCAGTATTTT	CATSGMTSGSYPDTQYF
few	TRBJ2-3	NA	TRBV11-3	TGTGCCAGCAGCCTCGGGAGCACAGATACGCAGTATTTT	CASSLGSTDTQYF
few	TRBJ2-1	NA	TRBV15	TGTGCCACCGATACAGGGCATAATGAGCAGTTCTTC	CATDTGHNEQFF